This is a list of T cell receptor beta chains from one sample in a study of shared clonotypes between healthy human individuals. Profiling relied on immunoSEQ multiplex PCR, and the TCRdb table lists in-frame clones only, not all of them. The sample lists more than 550,000 clones; roughly 72% were seen once. Material: memory CD4+ T cells sorted from blood. All receptors come from a woman aged 25 to 39 in good health. Both conserved end residues are part of each CDR3. D genes are given only for firm matches. Clone size is given for some rows only: seen once, a few or many times, or a class if the clone is expanded.

clone size	V gene	D gene	J gene	CDR3 DNA	CDR3 protein
.	TRBV5-1	.	TRBJ1-1	TGCGCCAGCAGCCCCATAGGCGGGGGCGGCACTGAAGCTTTCTTT	CASSPIGGGGTEAFF
.	TRBV2	.	TRBJ1-2	TGTGCCAGCAGGCAGGGTTGGGAGAGCTATGGCTACACCTTC	CASRQGWESYGYTF
.	TRBV7-9	.	TRBJ2-5	TGTGCCAGCAGTTCTCAAGAGACCCAGTACTTC	CASSSQETQYF
many	TRBV12-5	.	TRBJ2-5	TGTGCTAGTGGTTTGGACGGACGCCCTGGGTACTTC	CASGLDGRPGYF
few	TRBV28	.	TRBJ1-3	TGTGCCAGCAGTCCGCCCACAAGGGATTCCATATATTTT	CASSPPTRDSIYF
.	TRBV6-4	.	TRBJ2-1	TGTGCCAGCAGTGATTCGATCCATGAGCAGTTCTTC	CASSDSIHEQFF
.	TRBV11-3	TRBD1	TRBJ2-7	TGTGCCAGCAGCCGACAGGGTAGCTCCTACGAGCAGTACTTC	CASSRQGSSYEQYF
.	TRBV7-9	.	TRBJ1-4	TGTGCCAGCAGCTTATTCGCAGGGGCCACTAATGAAAAACTGTTTTTT	CASSLFAGATNEKLFF
.	TRBV19	.	TRBJ1-3	TGTGCCAGTAGTATCACAGGGACTATCGGAAACACCATATATTTT	CASSITGTIGNTIYF
few	TRBV30	.	TRBJ2-5	TGTGCCTGGACAGGGCAGGAAGAGACCCAGTACTTC	CAWTGQEETQYF
many	TRBV5-1	TRBD2	TRBJ2-3	TGCGCCAGTGGACTAGCGGGAGTCGTTGATACGCAGTATTTT	CASGLAGVVDTQYF
.	TRBV27	.	TRBJ2-1	TGTGCCAGCCGTCCCCGTGGCTCCTACAATGAGCAGTTCTTC	CASRPRGSYNEQFF
.	TRBV18	TRBD1	TRBJ2-7	TGTGCCAGCTCACCTCTACTCGGGACAGGGGACGAGCAGTACTTC	CASSPLLGTGDEQYF
.	TRBV7-9	.	TRBJ1-5	TGTGCCAGCAGCTTAGTAGGAGTGGGGCATCAGCCCCAGCATTTT	CASSLVGVGHQPQHF